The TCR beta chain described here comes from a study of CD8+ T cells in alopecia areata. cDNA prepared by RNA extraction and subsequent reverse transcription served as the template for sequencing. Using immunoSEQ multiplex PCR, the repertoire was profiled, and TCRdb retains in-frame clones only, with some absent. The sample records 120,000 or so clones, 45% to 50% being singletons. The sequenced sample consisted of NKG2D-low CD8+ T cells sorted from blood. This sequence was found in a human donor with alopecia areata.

CDR3 nucleotides: TGTGCCAGCAGCGTGGACGGGGAGACCCAGTACTTC. Residues: CASSVDGETQYF. This chain links TRBV7-9 with TRBJ2-5, with D unresolved. With 5 bases removed from V and 5 bases from J, the gap between germline ends came to 9 bases. CDR1 is SEHNR, CDR2 FQNEAQ, per germline (reference sequence). This CDR3 contains 12 residues.